This TCR beta chain stems from a study of cytomegalovirus exposure and HLA in healthy donors (TCRdb year 2017). At the level of the whole study: In an earlier analysis of some 610 of the donors, less than 350 Gb of sequence data and 95 million to 130 million unique TCR beta sequences from roughly 180 million T cells were reported. A separate validation cohort of roughly 110 different subjects was used in addition to the approximately 610-subject first cohort. The study was designed to test whether signatures of past pathogen exposure could be identified by cataloging public T cell receptors. A handful of DR-DQ haplotypes were treated as single units for association and clustering because of strong linkage in the cohort. About 330 gigabases of sequencing data and around 85 million unique TCR sequences made up an early release that covered about 640 HLA-typed donors. All discovery cohort repertoires had been generated on a single sequencing platform. Rather than drawing on any new phenotypic data, the later analysis identified candidate immune exposures from TCR beta sequences and the way those sequences occurred across donors. To predict cytomegalovirus infection status, the study combined high-throughput TCR immunosequencing, statistical association of individual TCRs with disease status, and machine learning. HLA typing included class I and class II loci at four-digit resolution. Among 398 genotyped donors of the cohort, an average of 235,054 unique TCR beta nucleotide sequences were sequenced per donor, roughly 18% of them non-productive. A later analysis re-analyzed previously published TCR beta repertoires from 550 to 700 donors and added high-resolution HLA genotyping to study TCR occurrence patterns. Of the roughly 410 genotyped donors, approximately 80% were placed in the genetic ancestry cluster associated with self-reported Caucasian donors. The study used immunosequencing to profile the T cell repertoires of more than 650 subjects and linked those repertoires to cytomegalovirus serostatus. The number of donors typed differed by locus, with roughly 629-640 for A, B, C, DRB1 and DQB1, roughly 520 for DQA1, approximately 580 for DPA1, and some 450 for DPB1. An earlier analysis of about 620 of the donors applied high-throughput TCR beta sequencing to assess whether each TCR beta V gene segment acted as functional or pseudogenic. Donor age, sex, ethnicity and CMV serostatus were collected together with the repertoire data. A later genetic analysis used genome-wide SNP genotypes for about 65% of the roughly 670 donors, treating that subset as a discovery cohort.

The research as a whole found: Cytomegalovirus status was reported to be diagnosed by the classifier with high specificity and sensitivity in both the original and validation cohorts. When HLA alleles, especially DR and DQ, strongly co-occurred, attributing TCR associations to individual alleles was difficult. An association between a missense DCLRE1C variant and V-gene and J-gene trimming of TCR beta chains was found in a later genetic analysis and replicated in an independent cohort. Correlated functional status among segregating V segments might reflect linkage disequilibrium, but an unknown experimental factor could not be ruled out. Broadly in line with IMGT annotations, most TCR beta V segments showed up in productive rearrangements about 90% or about 30% of the time in an earlier analysis of several hundred of the donors. The authors suggested that the approach could potentially be generalized to other disease states and immunological phenotypes. The study gave a list of about 150 TCR beta chains associated with cytomegalovirus. The cohort was sequenced for TCR beta chains only, and without alpha or paired-chain data the features that could be detected were limited. Because the 87-base-pair reads could not distinguish some IMGT-functional V segments, including TRBV6-2 and TRBV6-3, those segments were excluded. The earlier analysis of 450 to 700 of the donors excluded seventeen rarely observed V segments, including chromosome 9 orphons, because counts were too low. For the cohort, immune exposure information was limited to CMV serostatus. A later analysis reported that several top co-occurrence clusters appeared linked to parvovirus B19, influenza, CMV and Epstein-Barr virus. In a later analysis, the rate of TCR association differed among HLA loci, with DRB1 alleles having the most associated TCRs and HLA-C alleles having the fewest. Roughly uniform sequencing depth across donors was assumed in presence/absence analyses, although this assumption may not hold. A group of highly shared sequence variants was considered likely to be a technical artifact of the sequencing pipeline. A further reported finding was that TCR beta sequences accurately predicted the HLA-A and HLA-B alleles for most subjects in the first cohort. Compared with the 666-donor mean, donors in an Asian-associated ancestry cluster had fewer N-insertions in productive TCRs, according to a later genetic analysis. Across donors, most TCR sequences were observed very rarely, whereas some public TCRs were present in many individuals. Compared with equally common non-associated chains, HLA-associated TCR beta chains in a later analysis were more clonally expanded and had lower generation probabilities. A later analysis found that most CMV-associated TCR beta chains appeared HLA-restricted, with HLA associations seemingly driven largely by CMV exposure. Specific HLA alleles were associated with more than 15,000 TCR beta sequences at a false discovery rate of 0.05 in a later analysis. Because some donors lacked HLA typing at each locus, the association tests relied only on the typed subset. A few of the identified cytomegalovirus-associated TCR beta chains were confirmed in vitro to be specific for cytomegalovirus antigens.

In total, roughly 670 healthy bone marrow donors made up the cohort. At the time of sampling, all cohort members were nominally healthy, though unrecorded immune exposures were likely present. The donor was CMV seronegative and belonged to the group of 320 or so seronegative cohort members. A peripheral blood sample was collected from each donor, and TCR beta sequencing was performed on peripheral blood mononuclear cells. Genomic DNA was extracted from the blood cell samples with the Qiagen DNeasy Blood Extraction Kit. About this clone itself: Its antigen specificity is not known. No base qualities exist here, and no much larger clone lies one base off it.

The CDR1 and CDR2 encoded by the germline V gene are SGDLS and YYNGEE. The CDR3 starts with the cysteine, ends with the phenylalanine, and has 11 residues. Only the CDR3 part of the read is kept: 33 bases, read in frame from the first base. Library preparation was by the immunoSEQ multiplex PCR assay. The multiplex PCR relied on a mix of 60 forward primers for TCR Vbeta segments and 13 reverse primers for TCR Jbeta segments. The CDR3 region of rearranged TCR beta genes was amplified from genomic DNA by a multiplex PCR assay. Amplified TCR beta libraries were sequenced as 87-base-pair reads on the Illumina HiSeq System. Per the original workflow: In a later analysis, tens of millions of unique TCR beta chains were counted across the roughly 610 repertoires, and about 9.9 million of these chains were shared by at least two donors. Raw reads were error-corrected and collapsed into unique sequences with a nearest-neighbor algorithm that merged closely related sequences to remove PCR and sequencing errors. To assign V, D and J gene segments, CDR3 sequences were aligned to IMGT reference sequences. For a sequence to be retained, a match of at least six nucleotides to both a V gene segment and a J gene segment was required. A rearrangement was called productive if the CDR3 had no stop codons and remained in frame with V and J, and every other rearrangement was called non-productive. CDR3 was defined according to IMGT convention as the region running from the second conserved V-encoded cysteine to the conserved J-encoded phenylalanine. The earlier analysis of approximately 500 of the donors excluded sequences that lacked an unambiguous match to a single V gene segment. In an earlier analysis of some 590 of the donors, a V segment was called functional when productive rearrangements were above 56.7%, and segregating when the standard deviation between donors exceeded 5%. To diagnose cytomegalovirus status from the catalog of TCR beta chain sequences, a statistical classification framework was built. V and J gene assignment, in a later analysis, came from comparing TCR nucleotide sequences with IMGT/GENE-DB human TR gene sequences. A later analysis assigned CDR3 sequences and most-parsimonious VDJ recombination scenarios with the TCRdist pipeline. In a later analysis, each TCR beta chain was defined by its CDR3 amino acid sequence together with its V-gene family, and reads lacking a unique V-gene family were excluded. A later analysis removed 592 highly shared, low-generation-probability nucleotide sequences to deal with suspected cross-contamination and a sequencing artifact. In a later analysis, a clonal expansion index for each public chain was calculated from normalized within-repertoire ranks of inferred template counts. Generation probabilities in a later analysis came from a VDJ recombination model fitted to out-of-frame rearrangements, and those results were checked against IGoR. In a later analysis, TCR-TCR, TCR-HLA and TCR-CMV co-occurrence was scored with hypergeometric tests, and a repertoire-size bias correction was applied to TCR pairs. To estimate false discovery rates, a later analysis permuted the HLA or CMV assignments 20 times. In a later analysis, co-occurring TCRs were grouped with DBSCAN, and TCRdist sequence similarity was added when clustering was performed within HLA-allele-positive subsets. Repertoires with fewer than 30,000 or more than 120,000 public chains were left out of co-occurrence clustering, as were five repertoires with anomalous nucleotide sharing. Sourced from immuneACCESS, this table was stored by TCRdb with only in-frame sequences that have V and J called. A share of the clones is absent; for the studies checked, an unresolved V gene accounts for under half, and the remainder has no known explanation. The DNA was the basis for D and trimming; V, J and clone size are from that table. In this sample the table shows 150,000 to 200,000 clones, 87% of which occur a single time. Approximately 0.98% of the sample belongs to the ten largest clones.

Sequenced sample: PBMCs. The sequence links TRBV9 to TRBJ2-5; no D segment can be confidently identified. The end of the DNA fits TRBJ2-7 better, so the J call may be wrong. This clonotype originated in a boy younger than 10 in good health and CMV-seronegative. The sequence in DNA is TGTGCCAGCAGCGTCGCCTACGAGCAGTACTTC. Translated, this is CASSVAYEQYF.